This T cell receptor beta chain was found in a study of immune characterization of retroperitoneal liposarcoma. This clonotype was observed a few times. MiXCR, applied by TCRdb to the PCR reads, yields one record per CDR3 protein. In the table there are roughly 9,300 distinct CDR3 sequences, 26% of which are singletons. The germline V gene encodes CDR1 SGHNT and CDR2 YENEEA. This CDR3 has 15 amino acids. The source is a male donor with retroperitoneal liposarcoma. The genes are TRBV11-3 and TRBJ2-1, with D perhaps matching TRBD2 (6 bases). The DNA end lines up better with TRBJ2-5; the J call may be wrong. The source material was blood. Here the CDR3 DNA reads TGTGCCAGCAGCTTGGGGCTTGCCCGGGGGGAGACCCAGTACTTC. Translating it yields CASSLGLARGETQYF.